These 22 T cell receptor beta chains originate from one sample sequenced in a study of blood T cell repertoires in COVID-19. The protocol was immunoSEQ multiplex PCR, while the TCRdb copy is restricted to in-frame clones and leaves out a portion. The profile covers 250,000 or so clones, with roughly 88% appearing a single time and 9% to 15% taken by the ten largest. Sequenced sample: peripheral blood. The receptor source for this set is a man older than 75 with acute or convalescent COVID-19.

This sequence joins TRBV27 and TRBJ1-1, with a weak D call TRBD1 (6 bases). Trimming removed 2 bases from V and 5 bases from J, with 12 bases in between. The length of the CDR3 is 14 residues. Germline V gene lookup returns CDR1 MNHEY and CDR2 SMNVEV (reference sequence). CDR3 in amino acids: CASSLRTVGTEAFF. DNA of the CDR3: TGTGCCAGCAGTTTACGGACAGTTGGGACTGAAGCTTTCTTT.

The rearrangement uses TRBV6-4 and TRBJ2-1; 12 bases agree with TRBD2. J was trimmed by 9 bases and V by 5 bases; bases with no gene match: 11. The CDR3 runs to 16 residues. Germline CDR1 MRHNA, CDR2 SNTAGT. CDR3 in DNA: TGTGCCAGCAGTTTGAGGGCTAGCGGGGGGGCCGCTGAGCAGTTCTTC. This codes for CASSLRASGGAAEQFF.

Written as DNA, the CDR3 is TGTGCCAGCAGTGAAGTAGGGGGCGACAGCCAGCCCCAGCATTTT. Encoded protein: CASSEVGGDSQPQHF. The chain employs TRBV2 and TRBJ1-5; 7 nucleotides line up with TRBD1. CDR1 is SNHLY, CDR2 FYNNEI, per germline. Trimming removed 1 base from V and 7 bases from J; junction bases left unmatched: 7. This CDR3 is 15 amino acids long.

The rearrangement links TRBV6-2 or TRBV6-3 to TRBJ2-3; D is perhaps TRBD2 (5 bases). Trimming shortened V by 4 bases and J by 2 bases, and 16 bases separated the two germline ends. Germline V lookup: CDR1 MNHEY, CDR2 SVGEGT. The CDR3 spans 16 residues. The CDR3 DNA reads TGTGCCAGCAGTTCCCTTGGGTGGACTTCCACAGATACGCAGTATTTT. Translation: CASSSLGWTSTDTQYF.

The J gene is TRBJ2-5, the V gene TRBV3-1 (or the pseudogene TRBV3-2); 15 nucleotides match TRBD2. This CDR3 has 16 residues. Germline assignment: CDR1 LGHDT and CDR2 YNNKEL (reference sequence). J was trimmed by 4 bases and V by 4 bases; bases with no gene match: 4. CDR3 sequence reads: CASSRTSGRAIETQYF. In DNA, the CDR3 is TGTGCCAGCAGCCGGACTAGCGGGAGGGCCATAGAGACCCAGTACTTC.

The chain is built from TRBV11-1 and TRBJ2-1, with TRBD1 identical over 9 bases. Germline CDR1 SGHAT, CDR2 FQDESV (reference sequence). The CDR3 covers 13 residues. Unmatched junction bases numbered 2, after V lost 1 base and J lost 10 bases. CDR3 DNA sequence: TGTGCCAGCAGCTTAGGGACAGGGGTCGAGCAGTTCTTC. Its translation: CASSLGTGVEQFF.

The rearrangement joins TRBV9 to TRBJ2-1; TRBD2 matches 8 bases. The CDR3 covers 16 residues. Germline values: CDR1 SGDLS, CDR2 YYNGEE. V trimming: 3 bases; J trimming: 9 bases; junction bases outside the gene matches: 14. CDR3 amino acids: CASSEGPPGLVVEQFF. The CDR3, as DNA: TGTGCCAGCAGCGAGGGCCCGCCGGGACTAGTAGTTGAGCAGTTCTTC.

V is TRBV5-1 and J is TRBJ1-1; no reliable D call. This CDR3 has 15 residues. Germline CDR1 SGHRS, CDR2 YFSETQ. V dropped 4 bases and J dropped 8 bases, with 21 bases sitting between them. The chain's CDR3 is CASSVTDPAAFEAFF. The CDR3 region has the DNA TGCGCCAGCAGCGTCACCGATCCGGCGGCATTCGAAGCTTTCTTT.

In its sample, this clone was seen a few times. The CDR3, as DNA: TGTGCCAGCAGGACTACGACAGGGAGAGGAAACACCATATATTTT. This translates into CASRTTTGRGNTIYF. This sequence joins TRBV28 and TRBJ1-3; TRBD1 matches at 7 bases. The CDR3 has 15 amino acids. Trimming removed 6 bases from V and 4 bases from J; junction bases left unmatched: 9. CDR1 and CDR2 (germline): MDHEN, SYDVKM.

This sequence joins TRBV4-2 and TRBJ1-4; 9 nucleotides match TRBD1. This CDR3 is built from 16 residues. Germline trimming cut 0 bases from V and 7 bases from J; bases unmatched to any gene: 6. The germline CDR1 and CDR2 sequences are LGHNA and YNFKEQ. CDR3 coding DNA: TGTGCCAGCAGCCAAGATGGGGACAGGGCGGGTGAAAAACTGTTTTTT. Translated, it gives CASSQDGDRAGEKLFF.

The chain carries TRBV7-9 and TRBJ1-4; TRBD1 is a possible D gene (6 bases). The germline gives CDR1 SEHNR, CDR2 FQNEAQ (reference sequence). This CDR3 is 15 amino acids long. Trimming cost V 4 bases and J 7 bases, with 16 bases left between them. The CDR3 DNA is TGTGCCAGCAGCTCTCCGGGACAACGGGGTGAAAAACTGTTTTTT. Translation: CASSSPGQRGEKLFF.

This chain connects TRBV24-1 to TRBJ2-1, with a possible D match to TRBD2 (5 bases). Trimming shortened V by 0 bases and J by 6 bases, and 11 bases separated the two germline ends. Germline V CDR1 and CDR2: KGHDR, SFDVKD. The CDR3 contains 15 residues. CDR3 DNA: TGTGCCACCAGTGATTTGACTAGTCAGCGCAATGAGCAGTTCTTC. Its translation is CATSDLTSQRNEQFF.

V gene TRBV2 combines with J gene TRBJ1-6; D not resolved. The germline V gene has CDR1 SNHLY and CDR2 FYNNEI. The length of the CDR3 is 15 residues. V was clipped by 3 bases and J by 0 bases, with 6 bases between them. The chain's CDR3 is CASSDGSSYNSPLHF. DNA of the CDR3: TGTGCCAGCAGTGATGGTAGCTCCTATAATTCACCCCTCCACTTT.

The V gene is TRBV4-3, the J gene TRBJ2-3; D unresolved. The length of the CDR3 is 12 residues. Germline V gene data show CDR1 as LGHNA and CDR2 as YSLEER. V was pared by 0 bases and J by 9 bases, with 7 bases between. This CDR3 reads CASSQDFGTQYF. CDR3 DNA sequence: TGCGCCAGCAGCCAAGATTTTGGCACGCAGTATTTT.

V and J are TRBV20-1 and TRBJ1-1; 7 positions match TRBD1. The CDR3 runs 11 residues. V shed 6 bases, J shed 4 bases, and the junction held 2 bases outside the gene matches. Germline values: CDR1 DFQATT, CDR2 SNEGSKA (reference sequence). As DNA, the CDR3 is TGCAGTGCGGCAGGGGGCACTGAAGCTTTCTTT. This sequence encodes CSAAGGTEAFF.

The J gene is TRBJ2-7, the V gene TRBV18; 10 nucleotides agree with TRBD2. V lost 8 bases, J lost 3 bases, and 7 bases stayed unmatched. This CDR3 has 14 residues. In germline, CDR1 is KGHSH, CDR2 LQKENI. The CDR3 sequence is CASQRGGKNYEQYF. For the CDR3, the DNA is TGTGCCAGCCAGCGGGGGGGGAAGAACTACGAGCAGTACTTC.

The gene calls are TRBV6-6 and TRBJ1-4, with D possibly matching TRBD1 (5 bases). V dropped 4 bases and J dropped 0 bases, with 12 bases sitting between them. CDR1 MNHNY and CDR2 SVGAGI come from the germline V gene (reference sequence). The CDR3 length is 16 residues. CDR3 nucleotides: TGTGCCAGCAGTTTCCCCCGACAGTCAACTAATGAAAAACTGTTTTTT. Protein product: CASSFPRQSTNEKLFF.

The chain has TRBV5-4 and TRBJ1-2; 8 bases match TRBD1. Germline lookup yields CDR1 SGHNT and CDR2 YYREEE (reference sequence). V trimming: 0 bases; J trimming: 2 bases; junction bases outside the gene matches: 3. This CDR3 contains 15 residues. Here the CDR3 DNA reads TGTGCCAGCAGCTTGGGGGACAGGTCGAACTATGGCTACACCTTC. This sequence encodes CASSLGDRSNYGYTF.

This chain connects TRBV4-1 to TRBJ1-1; D might be TRBD1 (6 bases). Germline loops: CDR1 MGHRA, CDR2 YSYEKL. This CDR3 contains 15 residues. V lost 4 bases, J lost 4 bases, and 16 bases lay in between. This CDR3 reads CASSLQQGMGTEAFF. CDR3 bases: TGCGCCAGCAGCCTACAACAGGGTATGGGCACTGAAGCTTTCTTT.

V and J are TRBV11-3 and TRBJ2-5; D is possibly TRBD1 (6 bases). Between the trimmed V and J ends, which lost 4 bases and 11 bases, there was a span of 11 bases. This CDR3 has 11 amino acids. Germline V gives CDR1 SGHNT, CDR2 YENEEA. This chain's CDR3 is CASSSGQRQYF. CDR3 DNA sequence: TGTGCCAGCAGCTCTGGACAGAGGCAGTACTTC.

This clone was detected a few times. The chain couples TRBV19 to TRBJ2-2; 7 nucleotides agree with TRBD2. V dropped 4 bases and J dropped 4; count of bases not matched to a gene: 6. The CDR3 consists of 15 residues. The germline V gene encodes CDR1 LNHDA and CDR2 SQIVND (reference sequence). The CDR3: CASSTSGVGTGELFF. As DNA, the CDR3 is TGTGCCAGTAGTACAAGCGGGGTAGGCACCGGGGAGCTGTTTTTT.

This chain connects TRBV9 to TRBJ2-2; TRBD2 matches 7 bases. This CDR3 is built from 17 residues. V shed 5 bases, J shed 4 bases, and the junction held 14 bases outside the gene matches. Germline V lookup: CDR1 SGDLS, CDR2 YYNGEE. The CDR3 DNA reads as TGTGCCAGCAGGCCTGGGGGAGGGGCCCGAGGCACCGGGGAGCTGTTTTTT. Amino acid sequence: CASRPGGGARGTGELFF.